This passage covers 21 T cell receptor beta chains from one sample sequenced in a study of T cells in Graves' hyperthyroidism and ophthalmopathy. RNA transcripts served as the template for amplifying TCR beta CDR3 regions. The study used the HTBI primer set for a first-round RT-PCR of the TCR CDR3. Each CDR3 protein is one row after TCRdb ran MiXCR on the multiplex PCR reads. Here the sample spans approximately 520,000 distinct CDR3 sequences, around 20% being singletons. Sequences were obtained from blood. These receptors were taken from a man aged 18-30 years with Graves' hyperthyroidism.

CDR3 sequence: CASSTLQGYAYEQYF. The CDR3 bases are TGTGCCAGCAGTACGCTTCAGGGGTATGCCTACGAGCAGTACTTC. This sequence joins TRBV27 and TRBJ2-7, with a possible D match to TRBD1 (6 bases). Per the germline V gene, CDR1 is MNHEY and CDR2 is SMNVEV (reference sequence). The ends were cut back, 5 bases at V and 2 bases at J, with 16 bases in the middle. There are 15 residues in the CDR3.

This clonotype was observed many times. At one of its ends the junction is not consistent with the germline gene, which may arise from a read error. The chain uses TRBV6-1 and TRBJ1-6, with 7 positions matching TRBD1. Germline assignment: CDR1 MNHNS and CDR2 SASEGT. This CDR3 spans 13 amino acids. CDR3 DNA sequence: TGTACCAGCAGAACGACAGGGAATTCACCCCTCCACTTT. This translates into CTSRTTGNSPLHF.

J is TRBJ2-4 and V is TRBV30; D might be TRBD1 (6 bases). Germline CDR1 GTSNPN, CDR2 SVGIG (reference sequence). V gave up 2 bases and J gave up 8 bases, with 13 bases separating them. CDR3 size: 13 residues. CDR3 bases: TGTGCCTGGAGTACAGGGATTTTGGACATTCAGTACTTC. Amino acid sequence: CAWSTGILDIQYF.

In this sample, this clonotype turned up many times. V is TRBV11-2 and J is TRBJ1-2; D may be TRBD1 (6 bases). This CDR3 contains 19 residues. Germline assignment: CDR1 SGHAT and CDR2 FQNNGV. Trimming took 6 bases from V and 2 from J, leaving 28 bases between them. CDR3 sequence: CASRAIRASALTGNYGYTF. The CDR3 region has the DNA TGTGCCAGCAGAGCCATCAGGGCATCCGCGTTGACAGGAAACTATGGCTACACCTTC.

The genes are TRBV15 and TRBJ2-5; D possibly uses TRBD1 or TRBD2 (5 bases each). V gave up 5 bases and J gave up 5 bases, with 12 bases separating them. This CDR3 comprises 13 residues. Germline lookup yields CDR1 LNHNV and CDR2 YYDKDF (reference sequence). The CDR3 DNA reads TGTGCCACCAGCGGGGGACCGGGGGAGACCCAGTACTTC. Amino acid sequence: CATSGGPGETQYF. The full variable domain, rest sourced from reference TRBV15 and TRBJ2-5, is DAMVIQNPRYQVTQFGKPVTLSCSQTLNHNVMYWYQQKSSQAPKLLFHYYDKDFNNEADTPDNFQSRRPNTSFCFLDIRSPGLGDTAMYLCATSGGPGETQYFGPGTRLLVL.

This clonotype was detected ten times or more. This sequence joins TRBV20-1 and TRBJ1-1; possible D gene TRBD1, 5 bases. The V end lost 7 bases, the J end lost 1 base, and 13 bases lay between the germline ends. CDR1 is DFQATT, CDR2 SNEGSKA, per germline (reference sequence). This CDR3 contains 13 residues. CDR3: CSGQRQPNTEAFF. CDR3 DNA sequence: TGCAGTGGACAGCGCCAGCCGAACACTGAAGCTTTCTTT.

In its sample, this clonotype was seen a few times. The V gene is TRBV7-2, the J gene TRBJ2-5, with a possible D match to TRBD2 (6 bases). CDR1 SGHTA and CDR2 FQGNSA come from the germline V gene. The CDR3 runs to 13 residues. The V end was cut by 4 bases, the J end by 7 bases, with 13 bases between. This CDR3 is CASSYGPRGTQYF. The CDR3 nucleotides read TGTGCCAGCAGCTATGGGCCGCGGGGGACCCAGTACTTC.

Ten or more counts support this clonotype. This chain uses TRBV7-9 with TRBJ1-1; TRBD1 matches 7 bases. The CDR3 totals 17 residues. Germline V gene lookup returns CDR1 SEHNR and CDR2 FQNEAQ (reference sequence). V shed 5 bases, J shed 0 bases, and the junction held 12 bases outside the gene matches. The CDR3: CASSPRTGAALNTEAFF. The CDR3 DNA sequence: TGTGCCAGCAGCCCTCGGACAGGAGCGGCTTTGAACACTGAAGCTTTCTTT.

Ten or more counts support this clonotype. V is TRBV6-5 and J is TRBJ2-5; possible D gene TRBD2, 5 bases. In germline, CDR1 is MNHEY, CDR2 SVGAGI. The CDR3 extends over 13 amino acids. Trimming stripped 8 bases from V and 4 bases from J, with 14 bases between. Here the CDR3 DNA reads TGTGCCAGCGCACGAGGGAGTGCAGAGACCCAGTACTTC. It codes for CASARGSAETQYF.

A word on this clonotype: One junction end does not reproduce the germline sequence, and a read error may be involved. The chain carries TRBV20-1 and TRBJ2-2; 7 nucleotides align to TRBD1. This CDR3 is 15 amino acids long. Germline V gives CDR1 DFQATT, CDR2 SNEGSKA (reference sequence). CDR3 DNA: TGCAGTGCTAGACCCTCGACAGGGCTCACCGGGGAGCTGTGTTTT. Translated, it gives CSARPSTGLTGELCF.

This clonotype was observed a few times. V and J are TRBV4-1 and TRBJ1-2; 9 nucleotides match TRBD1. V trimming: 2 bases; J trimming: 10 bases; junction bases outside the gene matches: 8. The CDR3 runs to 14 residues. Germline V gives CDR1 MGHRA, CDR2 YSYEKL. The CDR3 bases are TGCGCCAGCAGCCAAATTGGGACAGGGCAGCTCTACACCTTC. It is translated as CASSQIGTGQLYTF.

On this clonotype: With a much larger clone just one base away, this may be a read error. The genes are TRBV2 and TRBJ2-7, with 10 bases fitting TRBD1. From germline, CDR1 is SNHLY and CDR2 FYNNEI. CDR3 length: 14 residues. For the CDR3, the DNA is TGTGCCAGCAGAGGGACAGGGGCGCACTACGAGCGGTACTTC. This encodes CASRGTGAHYERYF.

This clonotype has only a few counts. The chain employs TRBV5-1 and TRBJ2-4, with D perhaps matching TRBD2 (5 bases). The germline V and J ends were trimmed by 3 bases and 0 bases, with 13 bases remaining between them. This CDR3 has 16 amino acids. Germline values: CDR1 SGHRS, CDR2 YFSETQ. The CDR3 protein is CASSSDGILAKNIQYF. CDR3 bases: TGCGCCAGCAGCTCGGACGGGATCTTAGCCAAAAACATTCAGTACTTC. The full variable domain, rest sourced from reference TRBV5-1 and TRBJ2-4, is KAGVTQTPRYLIKTRGQQVTLSCSPISGHRSVSWYQQTPGQGLQFLFEYFSETQRNKGNFPGRFSGRQFSNSRSEMNVSTLELGDSALYLCASSSDGILAKNIQYFGAGTRLSVL.

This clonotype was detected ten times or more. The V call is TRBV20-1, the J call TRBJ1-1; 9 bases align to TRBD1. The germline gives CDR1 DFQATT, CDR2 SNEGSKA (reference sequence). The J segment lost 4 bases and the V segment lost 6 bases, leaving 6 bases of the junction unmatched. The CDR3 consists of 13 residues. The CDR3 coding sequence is TGCAGTGCGGGTAAGACAGGGGGCACTGAAGCTTTCTTT. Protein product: CSAGKTGGTEAFF.

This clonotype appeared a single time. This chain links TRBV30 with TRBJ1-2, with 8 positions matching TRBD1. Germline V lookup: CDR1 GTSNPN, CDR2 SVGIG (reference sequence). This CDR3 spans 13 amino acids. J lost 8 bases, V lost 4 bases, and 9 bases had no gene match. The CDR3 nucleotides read TGTGCCTGGACCATACAGGGGGAGGGAGGCTACACCTTC. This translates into CAWTIQGEGGYTF.

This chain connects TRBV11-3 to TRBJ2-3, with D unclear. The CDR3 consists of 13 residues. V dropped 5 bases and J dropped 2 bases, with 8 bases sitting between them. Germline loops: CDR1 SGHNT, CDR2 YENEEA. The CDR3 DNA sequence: TGTGCCAGCAGCCCCAGGAACACAGATACGCAGTATTTT. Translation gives CASSPRNTDTQYF.

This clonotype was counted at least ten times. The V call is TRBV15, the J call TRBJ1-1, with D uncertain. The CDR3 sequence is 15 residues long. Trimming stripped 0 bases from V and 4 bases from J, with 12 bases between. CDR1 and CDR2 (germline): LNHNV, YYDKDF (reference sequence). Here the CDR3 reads CATSRDRGSPTEAFF. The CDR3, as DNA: TGTGCCACCAGCAGAGATCGCGGCAGCCCCACTGAAGCTTTCTTT.

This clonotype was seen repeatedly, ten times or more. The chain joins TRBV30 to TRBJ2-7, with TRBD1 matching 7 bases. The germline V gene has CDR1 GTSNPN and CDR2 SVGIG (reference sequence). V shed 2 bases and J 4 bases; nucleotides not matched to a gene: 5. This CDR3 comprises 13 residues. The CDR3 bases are TGTGCCTGGAGTTTGGGGACAGTTTACGAGCAGTACTTC. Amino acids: CAWSLGTVYEQYF.

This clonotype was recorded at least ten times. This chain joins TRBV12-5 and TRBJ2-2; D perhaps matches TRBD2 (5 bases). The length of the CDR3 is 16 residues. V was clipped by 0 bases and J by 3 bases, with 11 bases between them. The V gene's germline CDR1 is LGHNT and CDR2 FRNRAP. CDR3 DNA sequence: TGTGCTAGTGGTTTGGTACGAGGACTTGACACCGGGGAGCTGTTTTTT. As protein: CASGLVRGLDTGELFF.

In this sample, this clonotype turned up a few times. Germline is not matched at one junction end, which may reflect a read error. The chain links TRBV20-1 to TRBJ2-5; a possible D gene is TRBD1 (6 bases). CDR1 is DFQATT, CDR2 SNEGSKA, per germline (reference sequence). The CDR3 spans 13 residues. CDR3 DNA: TGCAGTGCTAACCAGGGGAGTAAGGAGACCCAGTGCTTC. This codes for CSANQGSKETQCF.

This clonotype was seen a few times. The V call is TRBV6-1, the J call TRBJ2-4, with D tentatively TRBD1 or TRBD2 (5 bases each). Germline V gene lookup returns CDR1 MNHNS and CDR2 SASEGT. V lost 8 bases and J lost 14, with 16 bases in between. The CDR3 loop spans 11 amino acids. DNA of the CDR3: TGTGCCAGCCCGGCAGGGAAGAGGGAGTACTTC. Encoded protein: CASPAGKREYF.